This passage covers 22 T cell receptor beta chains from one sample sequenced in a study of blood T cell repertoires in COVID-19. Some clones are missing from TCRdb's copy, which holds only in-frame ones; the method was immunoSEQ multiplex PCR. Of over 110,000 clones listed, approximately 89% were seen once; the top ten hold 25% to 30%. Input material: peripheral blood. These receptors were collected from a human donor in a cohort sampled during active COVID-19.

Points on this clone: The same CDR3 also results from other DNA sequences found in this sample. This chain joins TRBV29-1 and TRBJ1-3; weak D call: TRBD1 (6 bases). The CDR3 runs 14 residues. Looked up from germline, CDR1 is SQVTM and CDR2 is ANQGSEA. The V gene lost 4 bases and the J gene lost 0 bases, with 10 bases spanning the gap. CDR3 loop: CSVGGQSSGNTIYF. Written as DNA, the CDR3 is TGCAGCGTTGGTGGACAGTCCTCTGGAAACACCATATATTTT.

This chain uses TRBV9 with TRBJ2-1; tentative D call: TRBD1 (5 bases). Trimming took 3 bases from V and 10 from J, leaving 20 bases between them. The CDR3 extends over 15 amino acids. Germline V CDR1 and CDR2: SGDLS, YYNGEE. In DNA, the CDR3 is TGTGCCAGCAGCGAGTCCCTTCCCCAGGGTGGGGAGCAGTTCTTC. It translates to CASSESLPQGGEQFF.

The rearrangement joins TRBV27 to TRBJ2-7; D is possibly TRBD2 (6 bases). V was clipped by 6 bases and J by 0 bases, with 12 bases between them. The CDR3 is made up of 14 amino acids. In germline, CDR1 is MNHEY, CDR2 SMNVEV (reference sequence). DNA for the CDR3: TGTGCCAGCAGATTAATAGCGGCCTCCTACGAGCAGTACTTC. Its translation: CASRLIAASYEQYF.

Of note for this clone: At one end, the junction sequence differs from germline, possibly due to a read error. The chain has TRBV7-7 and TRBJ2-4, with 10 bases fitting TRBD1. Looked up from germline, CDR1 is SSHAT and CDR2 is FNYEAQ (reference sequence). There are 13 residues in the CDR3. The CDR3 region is CASSQDRGDIQYF. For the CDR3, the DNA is TGTGCTAGCAGCCAGGACAGGGGGGACATTCAGTACTTC.

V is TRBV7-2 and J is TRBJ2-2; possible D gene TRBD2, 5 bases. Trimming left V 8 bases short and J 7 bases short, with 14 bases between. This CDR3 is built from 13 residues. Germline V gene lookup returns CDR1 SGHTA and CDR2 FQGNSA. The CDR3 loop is CASARDKGGELFF. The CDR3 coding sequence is TGTGCCAGCGCCCGGGATAAGGGCGGGGAGCTGTTTTTT.

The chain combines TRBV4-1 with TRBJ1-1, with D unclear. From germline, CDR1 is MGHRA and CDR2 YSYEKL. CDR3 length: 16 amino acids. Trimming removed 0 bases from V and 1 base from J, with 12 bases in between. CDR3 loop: CASSQELTVQNTEAFF. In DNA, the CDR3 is TGCGCCAGCAGCCAAGAGTTAACAGTACAGAACACTGAAGCTTTCTTT.

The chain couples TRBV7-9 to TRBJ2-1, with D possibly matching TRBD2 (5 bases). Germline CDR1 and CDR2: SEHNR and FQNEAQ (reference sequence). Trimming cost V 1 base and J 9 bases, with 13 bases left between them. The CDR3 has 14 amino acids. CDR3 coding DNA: TGTGCCAGCAGCTTAGGACGGGGAGCGGTTGAGCAGTTCTTC. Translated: CASSLGRGAVEQFF.

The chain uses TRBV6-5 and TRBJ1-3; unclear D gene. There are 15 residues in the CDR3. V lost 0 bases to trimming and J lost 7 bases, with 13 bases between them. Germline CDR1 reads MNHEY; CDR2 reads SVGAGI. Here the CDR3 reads CASSYSRSQANTIYF. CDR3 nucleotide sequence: TGTGCCAGCAGTTACTCGAGGTCCCAAGCGAACACCATATATTTT.

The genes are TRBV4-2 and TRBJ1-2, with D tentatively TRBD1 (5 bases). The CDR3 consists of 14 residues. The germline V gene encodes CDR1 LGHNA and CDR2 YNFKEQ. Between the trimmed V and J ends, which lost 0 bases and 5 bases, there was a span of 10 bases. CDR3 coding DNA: TGTGCCAGCAGCCAAGATCTCAGGGTTTATGGCTACACCTTC. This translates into CASSQDLRVYGYTF.

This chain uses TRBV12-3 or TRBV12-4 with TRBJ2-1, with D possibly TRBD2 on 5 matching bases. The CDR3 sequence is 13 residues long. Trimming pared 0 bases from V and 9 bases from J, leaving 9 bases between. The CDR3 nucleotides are TGTGCCAGCAGTTTAGCACTAGTAGGTGAGCAGTTCTTC. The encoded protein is CASSLALVGEQFF.

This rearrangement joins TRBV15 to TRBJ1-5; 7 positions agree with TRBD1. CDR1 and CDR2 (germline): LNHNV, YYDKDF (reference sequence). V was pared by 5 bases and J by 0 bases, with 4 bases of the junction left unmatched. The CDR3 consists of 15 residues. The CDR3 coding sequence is TGTGCCACCAGCGACAGGGCAAATAGCAATCAGCCCCAGCATTTT. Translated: CATSDRANSNQPQHF.

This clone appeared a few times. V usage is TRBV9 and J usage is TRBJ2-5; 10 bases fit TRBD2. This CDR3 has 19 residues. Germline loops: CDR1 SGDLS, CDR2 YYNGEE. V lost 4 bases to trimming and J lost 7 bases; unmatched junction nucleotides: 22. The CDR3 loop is CASSSPGGLAGASWATQYF. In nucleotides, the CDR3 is TGTGCCAGCAGCTCCCCGGGCGGGCTAGCGGGGGCGTCTTGGGCGACCCAGTACTTC.

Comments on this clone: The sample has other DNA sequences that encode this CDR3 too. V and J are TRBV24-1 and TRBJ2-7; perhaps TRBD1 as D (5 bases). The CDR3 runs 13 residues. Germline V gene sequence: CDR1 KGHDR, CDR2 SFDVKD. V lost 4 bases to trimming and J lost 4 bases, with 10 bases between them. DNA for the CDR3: TGTGCCACCAGTGACCCAGACAGATACGAGCAGTACTTC. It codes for CATSDPDRYEQYF.

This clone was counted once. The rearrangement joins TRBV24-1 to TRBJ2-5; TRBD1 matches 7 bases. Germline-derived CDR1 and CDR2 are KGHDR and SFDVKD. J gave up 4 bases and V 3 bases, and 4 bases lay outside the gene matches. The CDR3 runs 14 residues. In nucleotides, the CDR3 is TGTGCCACCAGTGATCGACAGGGCGGAGAGACCCAGTACTTC. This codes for CATSDRQGGETQYF.

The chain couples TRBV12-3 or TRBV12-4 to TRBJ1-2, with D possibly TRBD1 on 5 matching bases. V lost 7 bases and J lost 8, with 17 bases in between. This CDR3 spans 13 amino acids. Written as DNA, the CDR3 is TGTGCCAGCACCTTGGGGCCTCAGGAAGGCTACACCTTC. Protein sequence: CASTLGPQEGYTF.

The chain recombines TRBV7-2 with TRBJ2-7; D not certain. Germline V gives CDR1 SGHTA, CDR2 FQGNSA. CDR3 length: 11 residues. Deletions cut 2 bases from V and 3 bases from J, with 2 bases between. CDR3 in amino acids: CASSLRYEQYF. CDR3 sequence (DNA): TGTGCCAGCAGCTTACGCTACGAGCAGTACTTC. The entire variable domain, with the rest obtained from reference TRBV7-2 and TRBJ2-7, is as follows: GAGVSQSPSNKVTEKGKDVELRCDPISGHTALYWYRQSLGQGLEFLIYFQGNSAPDKSGLPSDRFSAERTGGSVSTLTIQRTQQEDSAVYLCASSLRYEQYFGPGTRLTVT.

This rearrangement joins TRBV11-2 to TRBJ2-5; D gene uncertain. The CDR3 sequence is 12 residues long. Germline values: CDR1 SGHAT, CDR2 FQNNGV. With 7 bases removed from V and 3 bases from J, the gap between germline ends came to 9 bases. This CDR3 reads CASTLFEETQYF. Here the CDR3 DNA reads TGTGCCAGCACCTTGTTCGAAGAGACCCAGTACTTC.

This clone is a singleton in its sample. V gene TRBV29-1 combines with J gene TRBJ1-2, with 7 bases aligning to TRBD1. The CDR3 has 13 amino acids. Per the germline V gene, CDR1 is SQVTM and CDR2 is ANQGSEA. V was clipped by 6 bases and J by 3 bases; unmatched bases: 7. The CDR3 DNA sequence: TGCAGCGTGGCGACAGGGTCGGACTATGGCTACACCTTC. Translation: CSVATGSDYGYTF.

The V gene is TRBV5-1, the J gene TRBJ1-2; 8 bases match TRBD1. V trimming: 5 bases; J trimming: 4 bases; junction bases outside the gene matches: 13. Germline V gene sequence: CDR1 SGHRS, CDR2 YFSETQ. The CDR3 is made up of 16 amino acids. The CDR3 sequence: CASRPVDRGGGYGYTF. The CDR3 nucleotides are TGCGCCAGCAGACCTGTAGACAGGGGAGGTGGCTATGGCTACACCTTC.

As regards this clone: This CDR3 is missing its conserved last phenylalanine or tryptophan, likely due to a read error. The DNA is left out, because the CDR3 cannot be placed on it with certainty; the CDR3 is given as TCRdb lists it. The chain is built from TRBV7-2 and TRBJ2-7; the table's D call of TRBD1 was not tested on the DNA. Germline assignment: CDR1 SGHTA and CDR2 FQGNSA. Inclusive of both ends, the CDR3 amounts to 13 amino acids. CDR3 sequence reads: CASSFRGLGHPFL.

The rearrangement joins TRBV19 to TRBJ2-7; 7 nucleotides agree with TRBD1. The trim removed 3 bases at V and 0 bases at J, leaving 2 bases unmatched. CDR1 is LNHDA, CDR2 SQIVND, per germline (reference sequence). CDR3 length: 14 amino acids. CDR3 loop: CASSMGQLSYEQYF. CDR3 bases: TGTGCCAGTAGTATGGGACAGCTCTCCTACGAGCAGTACTTC.

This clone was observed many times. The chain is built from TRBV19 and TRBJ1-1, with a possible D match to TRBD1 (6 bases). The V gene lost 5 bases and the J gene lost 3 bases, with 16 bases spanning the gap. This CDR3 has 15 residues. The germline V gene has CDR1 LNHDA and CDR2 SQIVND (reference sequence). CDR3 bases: TGTGCCAGTAGTTTACAGGGTATTGGAGACACTGAAGCTTTCTTT. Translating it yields CASSLQGIGDTEAFF.